The TCR beta chain under discussion was sequenced for a study of early T cells in non-severe SARS-CoV-2 infection. CDR3 size: 13 residues. Trimming stripped 1 base from V and 0 bases from J, with 7 bases between. The germline V gene encodes CDR1 DFQATT and CDR2 SNEGSKA (reference sequence). In TCRdb, the 5' RACE reads were re-called with MiXCR into one record per CDR3 protein. The data show 25,000 to 30,000 distinct CDR3 sequences, with around 4.5% seen just once and around 4.4% held by the top ten. This clonotype has a count of ten or more. This clonotype was sampled from an adult who was a healthcare worker with PCR-confirmed SARS-CoV-2 infection or an uninfected control (not recorded which). Sequenced material: whole blood. The gene calls are TRBV20-1 and TRBJ2-7; unclear D gene. The CDR3 protein is CSARGDTSYEQYF. The CDR3 DNA is TGCAGTGCTAGAGGAGACACCTCCTACGAGCAGTACTTC.